This T cell receptor (beta chain) was identified in a study of early T cells in non-severe SARS-CoV-2 infection. Study details: It was bulk RNA from unsorted whole blood that was sequenced, and the chains were unpaired.

Tagging with unique molecular identifiers was applied to individual cDNA molecules. TCRdb fed the 5' RACE reads into MiXCR, producing one record per CDR3 protein. The table lists 29,000 or so distinct CDR3 sequences, about 4.5% of them singletons. The germline V and J ends were trimmed by 1 base and 0 bases, with 10 bases remaining between them. This CDR3 contains 16 residues. The germline gives CDR1 SGHVS, CDR2 FNYEAQ. The rearrangement joins TRBV7-6 to TRBJ2-1, with D uncertain. Material: whole blood. The receptor comes from an adult who was a healthcare worker with PCR-confirmed SARS-CoV-2 infection or an uninfected control (not recorded which). The CDR3 DNA reads as TGTGCCAGCAGCTTAGGTGGCATGACCTCCTACAATGAGCAGTTCTTC. Translated: CASSLGGMTSYNEQFF.